The subject of this entry is one T cell receptor (beta chain). Its specificity is not known. These data are taken from a study of vaccination effects on CD4 cells after COVID-19. The V end lost 5 bases, the J end lost 4 bases, and 17 bases lay between the germline ends. The CDR3 has 15 residues. The germline V gene has CDR1 MNHEY and CDR2 SMNVEV (reference sequence). Sequencing in the ViraFEST assay came after antigen-specific CD4+ T cells had been expanded with viral peptide pools, which were used to stimulate PBMC. Following a roughly 11-day culture, CD4+ T cells were purified. Participants were given two doses of BNT162b2 or mRNA-1273 vaccine. PBMC were cultured at roughly 2.2 million per well with roughly 10 IU/ml IL-2 and 7.5 to 10 ug/ml peptides. The authors exchanged half the medium for IL-2 medium on days 3 and 7. Sequencing used immunoSEQ multiplex PCR; TCRdb keeps in-frame clones, though not all of them. The sample contains approximately 61,000 clones, roughly 72% of which appear only once.

The clonotype comes from a human donor who received a COVID-19 vaccine. This specimen was CD4+ T cells from PBMCs cultured with HCoV-229E spike peptides, taken after COVID-19 vaccination. This chain connects TRBV27 to TRBJ1-2; D uncertain. The CDR3 nucleotides read TGTGCCAGCAGTCCGCTACAGACCCGTGCCTATGGCTACACCTTC. Its protein is CASSPLQTRAYGYTF.